Below, 24 T cell receptor beta chains from the same sample are listed, as sequenced in a study of human T cells and chemical hapten exposure. One entry per CDR3 protein, called by TCRdb with MiXCR from the RACE reads. Here the sample spans tens of thousands of distinct CDR3 sequences, 7% to 8% being singletons. The time point was: patch test 1, 2 weeks after DPC sensitization. Treatment specified: therapeutic diphenylcyclopropenone sensitization with weekly scalp DPC. The material sequenced was whole blood, taken in connection with sensitization to the hapten diphenylcyclopropenone (DPC). The receptors derive from a young woman with alopecia areata. Some clones in this sample may be carry-over from other donors' samples.

This clonotype was counted at least ten times. This chain connects TRBV6-5 to TRBJ2-6, with TRBD1 matching over 7 bases. The J segment lost 4 bases and the V segment lost 4 bases, leaving 7 bases of the junction unmatched. Per the germline V gene, CDR1 is MNHEY and CDR2 is SVGAGI. This CDR3 has 16 amino acids. CDR3 residues: CASSSPPGQGANVLTF. The CDR3 DNA follows: TGTGCCAGCAGTTCCCCTCCGGGACAGGGGGCCAACGTCCTGACTTTC.

This clonotype was detected ten times or more. The chain recombines TRBV6-6 with TRBJ1-2; 10 bases are a match to TRBD1. Germline-derived CDR1 and CDR2 are MNHNY and SVGAGI (reference sequence). J was trimmed by 14 bases and V by 6 bases; bases with no gene match: 9. This CDR3 spans 12 amino acids. CDR3 sequence (DNA): TGTGCCAGCAGCCGGGACAGGGGAATGGGTACCTTC. Amino acids: CASSRDRGMGTF.

This clonotype was recorded at least ten times. The chain couples TRBV9 to TRBJ2-1, with TRBD2 matching 7 bases. J was trimmed by 5 bases and V by 4 bases; bases with no gene match: 3. This CDR3 comprises 13 residues. The germline CDR1 and CDR2 sequences are SGDLS and YYNGEE. This CDR3 reads CASSTGLNNEQFF. The CDR3 DNA follows: TGTGCCAGCAGCACGGGACTAAACAATGAGCAGTTCTTC.

This clonotype was seen at least ten times. V usage is TRBV27 and J usage is TRBJ1-1, with D perhaps TRBD1 (5 bases). The CDR3 is 14 residues long. Per germline, CDR1 MNHEY and CDR2 SMNVEV (reference sequence). The ends were cut back, 2 bases at V and 4 bases at J, with 11 bases in the middle. CDR3 bases: TGTGCCAGCAGTTTAAGCAGGGTGCCCACTGAAGCTTTCTTT. The encoded protein is CASSLSRVPTEAFF.

This clonotype was counted only a few times. CDR3 loop: CASSGASGVDSPLHF. The CDR3 nucleotides read TGTGCCAGCAGTGGAGCATCAGGGGTAGATTCACCCCTCCACTTT. V usage is TRBV11-2 and J usage is TRBJ1-6, with D perhaps TRBD1 (6 bases). Trimming pared 6 bases from V and 8 bases from J, leaving 17 bases between. Germline V gene sequence: CDR1 SGHAT, CDR2 FQNNGV. CDR3 length equals 15 residues.

Ten or more counts support this clonotype. The chain employs TRBV6-5 and TRBJ2-1; D is ambiguous. Trimming removed 6 bases from V and 2 bases from J, with 8 bases in between. Germline loops: CDR1 MNHEY, CDR2 SVGAGI. The CDR3 totals 13 residues. CDR3 in DNA: TGTGCCAGCAGCCCTACTACCTACAATGAGCAGTTCTTC. It specifies CASSPTTYNEQFF.

The V and J genes are TRBV12-3 or TRBV12-4 and TRBJ1-3, with 7 bases identical to TRBD1. J lost 0 bases, V lost 5 bases, and 7 bases had no gene match. The CDR3 totals 16 residues. The CDR3 DNA reads as TGTGCCAGCAGTCCCCGTTGGGACAGCTCTGGAAACACCATATATTTT. Translation gives CASSPRWDSSGNTIYF.

In its sample, this clonotype was seen many times. CDR3 nucleotide sequence: TGCAGCGTTGAGGAACTATTTGATCTGGGCACTGAAGCTTTCTTT. Translating it yields CSVEELFDLGTEAFF. J is TRBJ1-1 and V is TRBV29-1; D gene ambiguous. Trimming left V 3 bases short and J 4 bases short, with 18 bases between. Per the germline V gene, CDR1 is SQVTM and CDR2 is ANQGSEA. The CDR3 has 15 residues.

This clonotype was detected only a few times. The chain has TRBV19 and TRBJ1-2; no clear D gene. The CDR3 runs 11 residues. Per the germline V gene, CDR1 is LNHDA and CDR2 is SQIVND (reference sequence). V was cut by 6 bases and J by 8 bases, with 10 bases left in between. The CDR3 loop reads CASSRVGGYTF. The CDR3 coding sequence is TGTGCCAGTAGCCGGGTAGGGGGCTACACCTTC.

The table lists this clonotype with a few counts. DNA for the CDR3: TGTGCCAGCAGGGAACTTGGGGTGGGGGGGCAGTTCTTC. Amino acids: CASRELGVGGQFF. The V gene is TRBV12-3 or TRBV12-4, the J gene TRBJ2-1; tentatively, D is TRBD2 (6 bases). The CDR3 has 13 amino acids. Trimming left V 6 bases short and J 12 bases short, with 18 bases between.

This clonotype was counted ten times or more. The genes are TRBV24-1 and TRBJ2-3; D might be TRBD1 or TRBD2, each matching 6 bases. The CDR3 has 14 amino acids. The V gene lost 6 bases and the J gene lost 3 bases, with 12 bases spanning the gap. Germline V lookup: CDR1 KGHDR, CDR2 SFDVKD. In DNA form, the CDR3 reads TGTGCCACCAGTCGGGGGCCTGGAACAGATACGCAGTATTTT. Translating gives CATSRGPGTDTQYF.

This clonotype was seen many times. This chain uses TRBV3-1 with TRBJ1-2; TRBD1 might be the D (5 bases). The CDR3 runs to 13 residues. The germline V gene encodes CDR1 LGHDT and CDR2 YNNKEL (reference sequence). V was clipped by 4 bases and J by 5 bases, with 11 bases between them. The DNA of the CDR3 is TGTGCCAGCAGCCGCGCGCAGGGTTATGGCTACACCTTC. Translation: CASSRAQGYGYTF.

In its sample, this clonotype was seen many times. The CDR3, as DNA: TGCAGCGTTGAAGGCTGGAGAGACAATGAGCAGTTCTTC. This encodes CSVEGWRDNEQFF. V is TRBV29-1 and J is TRBJ2-1; D gene unclear. Trimming stripped 1 base from V and 5 bases from J, with 9 bases between. The CDR3 is 13 amino acids. CDR1 is SQVTM, CDR2 ANQGSEA, per germline.

The gene calls are TRBV6-1 and TRBJ1-1; no definite D call. Germline V gene sequence: CDR1 MNHNS, CDR2 SASEGT. V lost 6 bases and J lost 0, with 8 bases in between. The CDR3 is 13 amino acids. The CDR3 protein is CASRLGLNTEAFF. CDR3 nucleotide sequence: TGTGCCAGCAGGTTGGGTCTGAACACTGAAGCTTTCTTT.

This clonotype showed up many times. This chain connects TRBV27 to TRBJ1-1, with 8 bases identical to TRBD1. CDR1 is MNHEY and CDR2 is SMNVEV in the germline V gene (reference sequence). V was pared by 6 bases and J by 4 bases, with 10 bases of the junction left unmatched. CDR3 length: 15 residues. The CDR3 region is CASSRLVTGGTEAFF. CDR3 bases: TGTGCCAGCAGCCGCCTTGTTACAGGGGGCACTGAAGCTTTCTTT.

This clonotype was seen repeatedly, ten times or more. The V gene is TRBV10-3, the J gene TRBJ2-2; TRBD1 aligns across 9 bases. CDR3 length: 16 amino acids. After removal of 7 bases from V and 5 bases from J, the junction contained 11 bases not matched to a gene. CDR1 is ENHRY and CDR2 is SYGVKD in the germline V gene. This CDR3 reads CAITSTGGTRTGELFF. As DNA, the CDR3 is TGTGCCATCACTTCGACAGGGGGGACGAGGACCGGGGAGCTGTTTTTT.

This clonotype has only a few counts. The chain employs TRBV11-1 and TRBJ1-1, with 8 bases fitting TRBD1. The trim removed 5 bases at V and 0 bases at J, leaving 14 bases unmatched. Germline V gene lookup returns CDR1 SGHAT and CDR2 FQDESV (reference sequence). This CDR3 is built from 18 residues. CDR3 protein: CASSGITGGLAMNTEAFF. The CDR3 bases are TGTGCCAGCAGCGGGATCACAGGGGGTCTTGCCATGAACACTGAAGCTTTCTTT. Filled out from reference TRBV11-1 and TRBJ1-1, the complete variable domain reads EAEVAQSPRYKITEKSQAVAFWCDPISGHATLYWYRQILGQGPELLVQFQDESVVDDSQLPKDRFSAERLKGVDSTLKIQPAELGDSAMYLCASSGITGGLAMNTEAFFGQGTRLTVV.

This clonotype was seen ten or more times. The chain couples TRBV5-1 to TRBJ2-3; D is possibly TRBD1 (6 bases). The CDR3 extends over 16 amino acids. The V end was cut by 0 bases, the J end by 5 bases, with 16 bases between. CDR1 SGHRS and CDR2 YFSETQ come from the germline V gene. Written as DNA, the CDR3 is TGCGCCAGCAGCTTGGGGACAGTCACCCCCGTAGATACGCAGTATTTT. It translates to CASSLGTVTPVDTQYF.

This clonotype was seen ten or more times. The chain carries TRBV12-3 or TRBV12-4 and TRBJ1-6; no definite D call. This CDR3 contains 14 residues. Trimming cost V 3 bases and J 7 bases, with 10 bases left between them. For the CDR3, the DNA is TGTGCCAGCAGTTTCGGGCAGGACAATTCACCCCTCCACTTT. Its translation is CASSFGQDNSPLHF.

The gene calls are TRBV5-4 and TRBJ2-6; D is possibly TRBD1 (6 bases). The germline V gene encodes CDR1 SGHNT and CDR2 YYREEE (reference sequence). The V and J ends lost 3 bases and 0 bases respectively, with 16 bases between them. This CDR3 comprises 18 residues. CDR3 in amino acids: CASSWGRGVGSGANVLTF. In DNA, the CDR3 is TGTGCCAGCAGCTGGGGGCGAGGGGTAGGCTCTGGGGCCAACGTCCTGACTTTC.

Many counts were recorded for this clonotype. This sequence joins TRBV6-4 and TRBJ2-3; maybe TRBD1 (5 bases). CDR1 is MRHNA and CDR2 is SNTAGT in the germline V gene. The CDR3 runs to 14 residues. The ends were cut back, 4 bases at V and 6 bases at J, with 14 bases in the middle. The chain's CDR3 is CASSVTQPGDTQYF. The DNA for the CDR3 is TGTGCCAGCAGTGTAACCCAACCAGGGGATACGCAGTATTTT.

This clonotype came up many times. V usage is TRBV20-1 and J usage is TRBJ1-4; maybe TRBD1 (6 bases). This CDR3 spans 15 amino acids. The germline V and J ends were trimmed by 3 bases and 3 bases, with 14 bases remaining between them. CDR1 is DFQATT and CDR2 is SNEGSKA in the germline V gene (reference sequence). The CDR3, as DNA: TGCAGTGCTAGCGTTTTCGGACAGCCTAATGAAAAACTGTTTTTT. Translating it yields CSASVFGQPNEKLFF.

This clonotype has more than one count but fewer than ten. The genes are TRBV5-1 and TRBJ2-5, with D perhaps matching TRBD2 (5 bases). Trimming took off 0 bases at V and 5 bases at J, with 11 bases between the two ends. Germline V CDR1 and CDR2: SGHRS, YFSETQ. The CDR3 extends over 14 amino acids. CDR3 in DNA: TGCGCCAGCAGCTTGGGGACTTCGGGGGAGACCCAGTACTTC. This translates into CASSLGTSGETQYF.

V gene TRBV15 combines with J gene TRBJ1-1; a possible D gene is TRBD1 (6 bases). This CDR3 region has 15 residues. CDR1 is LNHNV and CDR2 is YYDKDF in the germline V gene (reference sequence). Trimming removed 0 bases at V and 1 base at J, with 9 bases between. This CDR3 reads CATSRDPGANTEAFF. CDR3 nucleotides: TGTGCCACCAGCAGAGATCCGGGGGCGAACACTGAAGCTTTCTTT.